Shown below are 22 T cell receptor beta chains from a single sample sequenced in a study of cytomegalovirus exposure and HLA in healthy donors. In the PCR, 60 Vbeta and 13 Jbeta primers were used. Profiling relied on immunoSEQ multiplex PCR, and the TCRdb table lists in-frame clones only, not all of them. The sample records roughly 150,000 clones, around 78% being singletons. Sequencing was performed on PBMCs. These TCRs come from a man aged 35-49 years in good health and CMV-seronegative.

V usage is TRBV10-3 and J usage is TRBJ1-5; no firm D call. Trimming pared 6 bases from V and 6 bases from J, leaving 12 bases between. Germline CDR1 ENHRY, CDR2 SYGVKD. The CDR3 length is 13 residues. The CDR3 nucleotides are TGTGCCATCAGGCGGGCCTGGAGTCAGCCCCAGCATTTT. As protein: CAIRRAWSQPQHF.

The chain uses TRBV27 and TRBJ2-5; 10 nucleotides match TRBD2. With the DNA end fitting TRBJ2-7 better, the J assignment may be wrong. Germline lookup yields CDR1 MNHEY and CDR2 SMNVEV (reference sequence). There are 15 residues in the CDR3. CDR3 in amino acids: CASSPRLAGPYEQYF. As DNA, the CDR3 is TGTGCCAGCAGTCCCCGACTAGCGGGCCCCTACGAGCAGTACTTC.

This chain links TRBV9 with TRBJ2-1, with 7 bases aligning to TRBD1. This CDR3 is 15 amino acids long. V was clipped by 4 bases and J by 0 bases; unmatched bases: 4. CDR1 and CDR2 (germline): SGDLS, YYNGEE. CDR3 residues: CASSLGQASYNEQFF. The CDR3 DNA reads TGTGCCAGCAGCTTAGGACAGGCCTCCTACAATGAGCAGTTCTTC. The variable domain in full, completed from reference TRBV9 and TRBJ2-1, reads DSGVTQTPKHLITATGQRVTLRCSPRSGDLSVYWYQQSLDQGLQFLIQYYNGEERAKGNILERFSAQQFPDLHSELNLSSLELGDSALYFCASSLGQASYNEQFFGPGTRLTVL.

The rearrangement uses TRBV28 and TRBJ2-5; tentative D call: TRBD2 (6 bases). Per the germline V gene, CDR1 is MDHEN and CDR2 is SYDVKM. V lost 7 bases, J lost 7 bases, and 22 bases lay in between. There are 15 residues in the CDR3. CDR3 region: CASTRLGDGRGTQYF. CDR3 coding DNA: TGTGCCAGCACCAGACTAGGGGATGGGCGGGGGACCCAGTACTTC.

The CDR3 nucleotides are TGCGCCAGCAGCTTCATCCTAGGTCCCAATGAGCAGTTCTTC. Its protein is CASSFILGPNEQFF. This chain connects TRBV5-1 to TRBJ2-1; no firm D call. V was pared by 2 bases and J by 6 bases, with 12 bases between. Germline V gives CDR1 SGHRS, CDR2 YFSETQ. This CDR3 spans 14 amino acids.

The chain recombines TRBV28 with TRBJ1-5, with D unresolved. CDR1 is MDHEN, CDR2 SYDVKM, per germline. V lost 4 bases to trimming and J lost 4 bases, with 5 bases between them. This CDR3 is 12 amino acids long. The CDR3 sequence: CASSYGNQPQHF. CDR3 DNA: TGTGCCAGCAGTTACGGGAATCAGCCCCAGCATTTT. Based on the CDR3 plus reference TRBV28 and TRBJ1-5, the full variable domain is DVKVTQSSRYLVKRTGEKVFLECVQDMDHENMFWYRQDPGLGLRLIYFSYDVKMKEKGDIPEGYSVSREKKERFSLILESASTNQTSMYLCASSYGNQPQHFGDGTRLSIL.

The chain recombines TRBV29-1 with TRBJ2-3, with unresolved D. The CDR3 runs 13 residues. V was pared by 5 bases and J by 2 bases, with 11 bases between. Germline V lookup: CDR1 SQVTM, CDR2 ANQGSEA. CDR3 protein: CSVFQANTDTQYF. In nucleotides, the CDR3 is TGCAGCGTTTTCCAGGCAAACACAGATACGCAGTATTTT.

The chain is built from TRBV11-3 and TRBJ2-1; no clear D gene. Germline CDR1 and CDR2: SGHNT and YENEEA. This CDR3 has 13 residues. V lost 5 bases and J 0 bases, leaving 5 bases between the germline ends. In DNA form, the CDR3 reads TGTGCCAGCAGCCCGAGCTCCTACAATGAGCAGTTCTTC. Its translation is CASSPSSYNEQFF.

The chain has TRBV23-1 and TRBJ2-1; tentative D call: TRBD2 (5 bases). TRBV23-1 is treated as an ORF (open reading frame) with a function not yet certain. The V and J ends lost 4 bases and 3 bases respectively, with 13 bases between them. This CDR3 is 15 amino acids long. The CDR3 nucleotides read TGCGCCAGCAGTCCTCATGGCGGGTACTACAATGAGCAGTTCTTC. Protein: CASSPHGGYYNEQFF.

In its sample, this clone was seen a few times. This chain joins TRBV6-1 and TRBJ2-3, with 10 positions matching TRBD2. CDR1 MNHNS and CDR2 SASEGT come from the germline V gene. The CDR3 runs to 14 residues. V shed 6 bases and J 5 bases; nucleotides not matched to a gene: 5. The CDR3 coding sequence is TGTGCCAGCAGGAGCGGGAGGGCCAAAGATACGCAGTATTTT. It encodes CASRSGRAKDTQYF.

This sequence joins TRBV4-2 and TRBJ1-3; 7 positions agree with TRBD1. Germline V gene sequence: CDR1 LGHNA, CDR2 YNFKEQ. With V trimmed by 4 bases and J by 0 bases, 6 bases remained unmatched. The CDR3 runs to 16 residues. The CDR3 protein is CASSPIQGNSGNTIYF. The DNA for the CDR3 is TGTGCCAGCAGCCCTATACAGGGGAACTCTGGAAACACCATATATTTT.

The chain has TRBV11-2 and TRBJ2-7; TRBD2 aligns across 8 bases. Germline V gene lookup returns CDR1 SGHAT and CDR2 FQNNGV. Trimming at V came to 2 bases and at J to 3 bases, leaving 9 bases not matched to a gene. The CDR3 runs to 16 residues. CDR3 sequence reads: CASSLPSSGLRYEQYF. The CDR3 region has the DNA TGTGCCAGCAGCTTACCGTCTAGCGGGTTACGCTACGAGCAGTACTTC.

The chain combines TRBV6-1 with TRBJ2-5; a possible D gene is TRBD2 (5 bases). The better agreement between TRBJ2-7 and the DNA end casts doubt on the J call. Germline V gene sequence: CDR1 MNHNS, CDR2 SASEGT. This CDR3 has 12 amino acids. The CDR3 region is CASSGWTSEQYF. CDR3 in DNA: TGTGCCAGCAGTGGTTGGACTTCCGAGCAGTACTTC.

V and J are TRBV27 and TRBJ2-7; D gene unclear. CDR3 length: 17 amino acids. From germline, CDR1 is MNHEY and CDR2 SMNVEV (reference sequence). Trimming shortened V by 2 bases and J by 1 base, and 18 bases separated the two germline ends. Written as DNA, the CDR3 is TGTGCCAGCAGTTTAGTGTTCCGGCCTTTCGGGTCCTACGAGCAGTACTTC. Its translation: CASSLVFRPFGSYEQYF.

This clone occurred a few times. The chain combines TRBV30 with TRBJ2-1; D is ambiguous. Trimming took 2 bases from V and 0 from J, leaving 14 bases between them. The CDR3 is made up of 16 amino acids. CDR1 and CDR2 from the germline V gene are GTSNPN and SVGIG (reference sequence). The CDR3 nucleotides read TGTGCCTGGAGTCCCTTCCAGCGCATCTCCTACAATGAGCAGTTCTTC. Translating it yields CAWSPFQRISYNEQFF.

This chain uses TRBV7-8 with TRBJ2-7, with 9 bases lining up with TRBD2. This CDR3 is 13 amino acids long. The germline gives CDR1 SGHVS, CDR2 FQNEAQ. The junction had 4 bases not matched to a gene; V was cut back by 3 bases and J by 7 bases. The CDR3 sequence is CASSLGLASEQYF. CDR3 nucleotide sequence: TGTGCCAGCAGCTTGGGACTAGCCAGTGAGCAGTACTTC.

V usage is TRBV30 and J usage is TRBJ1-1, with 7 bases that match TRBD1. Germline lookup yields CDR1 GTSNPN and CDR2 SVGIG (reference sequence). This CDR3 comprises 12 residues. The trim removed 8 bases at V and 4 bases at J, leaving 7 bases unmatched. CDR3 sequence (DNA): TGTGCCGGAAATTCAGGGGGCACTGAAGCTTTCTTT. It is translated as CAGNSGGTEAFF.

The V and J genes are TRBV7-9 and TRBJ2-1; no definite D call. The CDR3 loop spans 15 amino acids. The germline V and J ends were trimmed by 2 bases and 4 bases, with 12 bases remaining between them. Germline-derived CDR1 and CDR2 are SEHNR and FQNEAQ (reference sequence). DNA of the CDR3: TGTGCCAGCAGCTTACAAGGCAGGTGGTACAATGAGCAGTTCTTC. It translates to CASSLQGRWYNEQFF.

This clone showed up just a few times. The CDR3 region is CASSLGSEDEQFF. CDR3 coding DNA: TGTGCCAGCAGCTTAGGTAGTGAAGATGAGCAGTTCTTC. The chain has TRBV7-2 and TRBJ2-1; unclear D gene. The CDR3 totals 13 residues. Trimming took off 1 base at V and 8 bases at J, with 9 bases between the two ends. CDR1 and CDR2 (germline): SGHTA, FQGNSA. The full variable domain, completed using reference TRBV7-2 and TRBJ2-1, is GAGVSQSPSNKVTEKGKDVELRCDPISGHTALYWYRQSLGQGLEFLIYFQGNSAPDKSGLPSDRFSAERTGGSVSTLTIQRTQQEDSAVYLCASSLGSEDEQFFGPGTRLTVL.

V gene TRBV30 combines with J gene TRBJ2-1, with D perhaps matching TRBD1 (6 bases). Trimming stripped 2 bases from V and 15 bases from J, with 20 bases between. The germline V gene encodes CDR1 GTSNPN and CDR2 SVGIG (reference sequence). CDR3 length: 13 residues. The CDR3 bases are TGTGCCTGGAGTAGGACAGTAGCCTTGAGGAGGTTCTTC. Its protein is CAWSRTVALRRFF. Drawing the rest from reference TRBV30 and TRBJ2-1, the complete variable domain is SQTIHQWPATLVQPVGSPLSLECTVEGTSNPNLYWYRQAAGRGLQLLFYSVGIGQISSEVPQNLSASRPQDRQFILSSKKLLLSDSGFYLCAWSRTVALRRFFGPGTRLTVL.

About this clone: Relative to the germline gene, one junction end is altered; a read error may explain this. This chain links TRBV7-9 with TRBJ1-1; perhaps TRBD1 as D (5 bases). The CDR3 has 15 residues. The germline V gene encodes CDR1 SEHNR and CDR2 FQNEAQ (reference sequence). The CDR3 DNA reads TGTTCCAGCACCCAATCTGAGACAGCCAACACTGAAGCTTTCTTT. Translating gives CSSTQSETANTEAFF.

V gene TRBV19 combines with J gene TRBJ2-2; tentatively, D is TRBD1 (5 bases). Germline V gene lookup returns CDR1 LNHDA and CDR2 SQIVND (reference sequence). The germline V and J ends were trimmed by 1 base and 7 bases, with 16 bases remaining between them. CDR3 size: 16 residues. The CDR3 region is CASSIVAGSAGGELFF. CDR3 nucleotides: TGTGCCAGTAGTATAGTCGCAGGGTCCGCAGGCGGGGAGCTGTTTTTT.